These T cell receptor beta chains were read from a single sample in a study of OX40 agonist ivuxolimab in advanced cancers. The assay was immunoSEQ multiplex PCR, and TCRdb's table has in-frame clones only and misses some. The repertoire includes approximately 58,000 clones, around nine tenths of them detected once, and under 3.5% sits in the top ten. The sequencing here drew on CD4+ or CD8+ T cells sorted from blood, taken in a trial of the OX40 agonist ivuxolimab. These receptors all come from an adult with an advanced solid tumor such as melanoma, head and neck, liver or kidney cancer. The CDR3 runs from the conserved cysteine through the conserved F or W. A D gene is named only where the DNA matches it firmly.

j_call | d_call | v_call | cdr3_nt | cdr3_aa
TRBJ1-2 | TRBD1 | TRBV6-5 | TGTGCCAGCAGTGGCTTGGTGGGACAGCATGGCTACACCTTC | CASSGLVGQHGYTF
TRBJ2-2 | . | TRBV2 | TGTGCCAGCAGTGCAGAGTGGGGTGGCACCGGGGAGCTGTTTTTT | CASSAEWGGTGELFF
TRBJ2-7 | TRBD1 | TRBV7-3 | TGTGCCAGCAGCCCGGGGACAGCAAACAGCGAGCAGTACTTC | CASSPGTANSEQYF
TRBJ2-3 | . | TRBV7-2 | TGTGCCAGCAGCTTATCGGACATCCCCACAGATACGCAGTATTTT | CASSLSDIPTDTQYF
TRBJ2-3 | . | TRBV6-4 | TGTGCCAGCAGTTTGGACAGCAGCACAGATACGCAGTATTTT | CASSLDSSTDTQYF
TRBJ2-2 | TRBD2 | TRBV4-3 | TGCGCCAGCAGCCAAGAATTCGGACTAGCGGAGAGAAGGGAGATTAACACCGGGGAGCTGTTTTTT | CASSQEFGLAERREINTGELFF
TRBJ2-6 | . | TRBV6-1 | TGTGCCAGCAGTTGGGGGTATGGGGCCAACGTCCTGACTTTC | CASSWGYGANVLTF
TRBJ2-1 | TRBD2 | TRBV4-3 | TGCGCCAGCAGCCAAGTATGGCTAGCGGGAAACAATGAGCAGTTCTTC | CASSQVWLAGNNEQFF
TRBJ2-7 | . | TRBV28 | TGTGCCAGCACCCCGGGGGGACAGAACTACGAGCAGTACTTC | CASTPGGQNYEQYF
TRBJ2-5 | . | TRBV5-1 | TGCGCCAGCAGCTTGAGCAGGGGTGGAGAGACCCAGTACTTC | CASSLSRGGETQYF
TRBJ2-2 | TRBD2 | TRBV30 | TGTGCCTGGAGCCTAGCGGGAGGTTCCCCCACCGGGGAGCTGTTTTTT | CAWSLAGGSPTGELFF
TRBJ1-2 | . | TRBV5-1 | TGCGCCAGCAGCTTGGGAGACCGCGGGGGCTACACCTTC | CASSLGDRGGYTF
TRBJ2-1 | TRBD2 | TRBV7-9 | TGTGCCAGCAGATTTAGCGGGAGTAGCTATGAGCAGTTCTTC | CASRFSGSSYEQFF
TRBJ2-3 | TRBD2 | TRBV6-1 | TGTGCCAGCAGAAAGAGCGGGGGGGGTGCAGATACGCAGTATTTT | CASRKSGGGADTQYF
TRBJ2-2 | . | TRBV5-1 | TGCGCCAGCACCCCTCAGTTTTGGGTTAGCACCGGGGAGCTGTTTTTT | CASTPQFWVSTGELFF
TRBJ2-3 | TRBD1 | TRBV5-1 | TGCGCCAGCAGCTTTGGACAGGGGATCGCAGATACGCAGTATTTT | CASSFGQGIADTQYF
TRBJ2-1 | . | TRBV9 | TGTGCCAGCGGAACCTCTACTAGGTCGAGCTCCTACAATGAGCAGTTCTTC | CASGTSTRSSSYNEQFF
TRBJ2-3 | TRBD1 | TRBV5-1 | TGCGCCAGCAGCTCCGGGACAGGGGTTTCAGATACGCAGTATTTT | CASSSGTGVSDTQYF
TRBJ1-3 | . | TRBV6-6 | TGTGCCACTACTCGCCCGATGGGGACTGGAAACACCATATATTTT | CATTRPMGTGNTIYF
TRBJ2-1 | TRBD1 | TRBV11-1 | TGTGCCAGCAGCTCGACCTGGACAGGGACCAATGAGCAGTTCTTC | CASSSTWTGTNEQFF
TRBJ2-5 | . | TRBV30 | TGTGCCTGGAGTGTAGGAGCGCTGGAGACCCAGTACTTC | CAWSVGALETQYF
TRBJ2-7 | TRBD2 | TRBV28 | TGTGCCAGCAGTACCCAGGGACTAGCGTCTCACGAGCAGTACTTC | CASSTQGLASHEQYF